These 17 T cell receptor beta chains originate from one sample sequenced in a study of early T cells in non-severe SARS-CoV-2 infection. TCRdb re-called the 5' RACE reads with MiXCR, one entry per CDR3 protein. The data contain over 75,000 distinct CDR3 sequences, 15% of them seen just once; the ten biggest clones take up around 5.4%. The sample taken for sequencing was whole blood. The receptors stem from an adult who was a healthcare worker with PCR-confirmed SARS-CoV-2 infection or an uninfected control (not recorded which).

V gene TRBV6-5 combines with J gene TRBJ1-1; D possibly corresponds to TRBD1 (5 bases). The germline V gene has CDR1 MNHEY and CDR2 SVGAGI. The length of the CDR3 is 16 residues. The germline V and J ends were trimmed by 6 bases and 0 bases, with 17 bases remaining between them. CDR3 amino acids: CASSRRRGRVNTEAFF. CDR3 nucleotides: TGTGCCAGCAGCCGAAGGCGGGGACGGGTGAACACTGAAGCTTTCTTT.

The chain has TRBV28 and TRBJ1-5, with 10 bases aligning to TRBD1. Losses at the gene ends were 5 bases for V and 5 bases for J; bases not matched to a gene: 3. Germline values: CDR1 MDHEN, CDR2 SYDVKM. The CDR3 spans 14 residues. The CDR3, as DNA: TGTGCCAGCAGTCGACAGGGGGCCTATCAGCCCCAGCATTTT. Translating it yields CASSRQGAYQPQHF.

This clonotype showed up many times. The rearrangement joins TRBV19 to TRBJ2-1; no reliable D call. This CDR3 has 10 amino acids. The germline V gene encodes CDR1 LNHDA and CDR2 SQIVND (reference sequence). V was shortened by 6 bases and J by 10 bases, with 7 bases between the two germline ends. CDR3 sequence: CASRLLEQFF. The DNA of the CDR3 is TGTGCCAGTAGGCTTCTCGAGCAGTTCTTC.

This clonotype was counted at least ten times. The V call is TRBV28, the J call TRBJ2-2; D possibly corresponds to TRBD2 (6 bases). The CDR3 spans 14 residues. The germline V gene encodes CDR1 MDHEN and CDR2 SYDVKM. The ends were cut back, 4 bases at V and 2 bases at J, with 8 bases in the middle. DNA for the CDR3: TGTGCCAGCAGTTCGGGACTTAACACCGGGGAGCTGTTTTTT. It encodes CASSSGLNTGELFF. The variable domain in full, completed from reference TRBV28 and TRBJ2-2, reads DVKVTQSSRYLVKRTGEKVFLECVQDMDHENMFWYRQDPGLGLRLIYFSYDVKMKEKGDIPEGYSVSREKKERFSLILESASTNQTSMYLCASSSGLNTGELFFGEGSRLTVL.

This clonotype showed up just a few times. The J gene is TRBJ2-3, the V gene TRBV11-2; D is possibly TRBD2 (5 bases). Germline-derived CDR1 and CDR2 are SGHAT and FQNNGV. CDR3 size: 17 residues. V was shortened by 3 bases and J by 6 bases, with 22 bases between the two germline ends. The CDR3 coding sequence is TGTGCCAGCAGCTTGGTACCAGCGGTCCAAGGGTACGATACGCAGTATTTT. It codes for CASSLVPAVQGYDTQYF.

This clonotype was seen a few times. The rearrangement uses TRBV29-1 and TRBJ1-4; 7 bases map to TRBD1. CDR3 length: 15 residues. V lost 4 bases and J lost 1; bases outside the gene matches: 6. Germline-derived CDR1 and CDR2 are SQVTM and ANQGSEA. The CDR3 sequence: CSVAQGGRTNEKLFF. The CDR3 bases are TGCAGCGTTGCCCAGGGGGGAAGAACTAATGAAAAACTGTTTTTT.

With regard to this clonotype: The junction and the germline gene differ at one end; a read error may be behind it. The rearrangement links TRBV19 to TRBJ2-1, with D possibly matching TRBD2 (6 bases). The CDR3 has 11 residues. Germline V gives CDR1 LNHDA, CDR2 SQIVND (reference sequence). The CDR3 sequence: CASSSSSASVF. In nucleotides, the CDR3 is TGTGCCAGTAGTTCCTCTAGCGCCTCCGTGTTC.

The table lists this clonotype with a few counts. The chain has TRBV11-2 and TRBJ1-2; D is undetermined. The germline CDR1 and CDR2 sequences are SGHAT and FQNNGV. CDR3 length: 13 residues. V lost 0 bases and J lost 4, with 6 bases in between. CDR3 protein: CASSLDAGYGYTF. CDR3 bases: TGTGCCAGCAGCTTAGACGCGGGCTATGGCTACACCTTC.

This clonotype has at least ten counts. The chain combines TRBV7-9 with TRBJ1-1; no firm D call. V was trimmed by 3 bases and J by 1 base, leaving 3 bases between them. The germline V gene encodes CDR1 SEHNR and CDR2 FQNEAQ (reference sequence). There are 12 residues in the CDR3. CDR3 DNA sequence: TGTGCCAGCAGCTTCCAGAACACTGAAGCTTTCTTT. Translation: CASSFQNTEAFF.

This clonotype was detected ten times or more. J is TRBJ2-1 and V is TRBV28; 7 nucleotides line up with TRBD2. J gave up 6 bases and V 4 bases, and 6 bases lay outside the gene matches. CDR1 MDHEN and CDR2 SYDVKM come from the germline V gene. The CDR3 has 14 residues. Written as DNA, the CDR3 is TGTGCCAGCAGTTATCAGCGGGGCACCAATGAGCAGTTCTTC. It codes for CASSYQRGTNEQFF.

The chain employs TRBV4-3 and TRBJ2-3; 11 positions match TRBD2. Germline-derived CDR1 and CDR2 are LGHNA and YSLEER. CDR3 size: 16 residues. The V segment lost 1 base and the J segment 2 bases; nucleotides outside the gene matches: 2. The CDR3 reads CASSQGLAGPTDTQYF. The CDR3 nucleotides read TGCGCCAGCAGCCAAGGACTAGCGGGGCCCACAGATACGCAGTATTTT.

The CDR3: CASSLKGVLTLHF. The DNA of the CDR3 is TGCGCCAGCAGCCTTAAGGGGGTACTCACCCTCCACTTT. The chain is built from TRBV5-1 and TRBJ1-6; weak D call: TRBD1 (6 bases). Per germline, CDR1 SGHRS and CDR2 YFSETQ. The CDR3 spans 13 residues. Trimming cost V 4 bases and J 14 bases, with 16 bases left between them.

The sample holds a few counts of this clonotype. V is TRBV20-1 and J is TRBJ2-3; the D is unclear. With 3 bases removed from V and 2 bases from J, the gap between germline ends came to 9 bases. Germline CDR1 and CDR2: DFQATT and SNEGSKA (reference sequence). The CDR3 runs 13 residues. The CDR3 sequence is CSASSGFTDTQYF. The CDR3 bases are TGCAGTGCTAGTTCAGGTTTCACAGATACGCAGTATTTT.

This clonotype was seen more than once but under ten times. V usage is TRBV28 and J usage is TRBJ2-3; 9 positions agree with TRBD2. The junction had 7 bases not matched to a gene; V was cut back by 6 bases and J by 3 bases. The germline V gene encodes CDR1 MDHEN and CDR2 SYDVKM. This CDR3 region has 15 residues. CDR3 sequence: CASRAISGRTDTQYF. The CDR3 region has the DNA TGTGCCAGCAGGGCTATTAGCGGGAGAACAGATACGCAGTATTTT. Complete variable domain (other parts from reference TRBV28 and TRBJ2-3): DVKVTQSSRYLVKRTGEKVFLECVQDMDHENMFWYRQDPGLGLRLIYFSYDVKMKEKGDIPEGYSVSREKKERFSLILESASTNQTSMYLCASRAISGRTDTQYFGPGTRLTVL.

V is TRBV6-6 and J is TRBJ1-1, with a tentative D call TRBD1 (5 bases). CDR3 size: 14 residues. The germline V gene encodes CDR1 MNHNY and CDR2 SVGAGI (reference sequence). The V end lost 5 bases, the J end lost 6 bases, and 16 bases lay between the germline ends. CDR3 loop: CASSPLGGGAEAFF. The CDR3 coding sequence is TGTGCCAGCAGTCCCCTGGGGGGAGGGGCTGAAGCTTTCTTT.

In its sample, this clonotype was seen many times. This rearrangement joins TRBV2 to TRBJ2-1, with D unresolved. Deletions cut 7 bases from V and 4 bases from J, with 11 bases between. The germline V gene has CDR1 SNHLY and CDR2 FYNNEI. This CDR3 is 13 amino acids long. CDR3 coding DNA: TGTGCCAGCATGAACTCCGCATACAATGAGCAGTTCTTC. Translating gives CASMNSAYNEQFF.

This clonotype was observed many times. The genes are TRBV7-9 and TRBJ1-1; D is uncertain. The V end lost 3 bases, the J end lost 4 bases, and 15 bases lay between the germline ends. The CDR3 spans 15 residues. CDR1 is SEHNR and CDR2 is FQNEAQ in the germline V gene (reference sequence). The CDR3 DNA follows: TGTGCCAGCAGCTTTACAATGCGACGGGCCACTGAAGCTTTCTTT. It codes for CASSFTMRRATEAFF.